This T cell receptor beta chain was sequenced in a study of blood T cell repertoires in COVID-19. Whole-study context: Samples came from the United States, Italy and Spain, spanning acute and convalescent COVID-19. The cDNA or gDNA used as material had been derived from T cells, B-cell-depleted T cells, or PBMCs.

Authors' data handling: By means of reference gene primer amplification, nucleated cell counts were estimated. The protocol was immunoSEQ multiplex PCR, while the TCRdb copy is restricted to in-frame clones and leaves out a portion. The V and J calls and clone size come from that table; D and trimming were worked out from the DNA. The data hold about 150,000 clones, with more than 75% observed a single time. Per the germline V gene, CDR1 is LGHNA and CDR2 is YSLEER. The ends were cut back, 0 bases at V and 2 bases at J, with 10 bases in the middle. CDR3 length equals 15 residues. The rearrangement joins TRBV4-3 to TRBJ1-2, with unresolved D. The sample comprised peripheral blood. The clonotype was recovered from a man between 45 and 60 years old who had recovered from COVID-19. The CDR3 protein is CASSQETAANYGYTF. The CDR3 coding sequence is TGCGCCAGCAGCCAAGAAACGGCGGCGAACTATGGCTACACCTTC.